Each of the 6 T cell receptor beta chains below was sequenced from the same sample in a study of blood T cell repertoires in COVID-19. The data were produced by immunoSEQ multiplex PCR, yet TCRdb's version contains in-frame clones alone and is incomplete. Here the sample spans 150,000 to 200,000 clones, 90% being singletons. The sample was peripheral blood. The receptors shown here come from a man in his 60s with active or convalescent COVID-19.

The DNA of the CDR3 is TGTGCCAGCAGCATATTCAGCGGAAGCACAGATACGCAGTATTTT. It encodes CASSIFSGSTDTQYF. The chain employs TRBV11-2 and TRBJ2-3, with D perhaps matching TRBD2 (5 bases). V was clipped by 5 bases and J by 0 bases, with 12 bases between them. The CDR3 is 15 residues long. Germline V gene lookup returns CDR1 SGHAT and CDR2 FQNNGV.

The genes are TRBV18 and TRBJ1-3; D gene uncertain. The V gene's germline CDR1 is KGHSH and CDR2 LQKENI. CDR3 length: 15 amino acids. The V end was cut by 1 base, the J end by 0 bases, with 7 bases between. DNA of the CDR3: TGTGCCAGCTCACCACTACAGAACTCTGGAAACACCATATATTTT. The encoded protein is CASSPLQNSGNTIYF.

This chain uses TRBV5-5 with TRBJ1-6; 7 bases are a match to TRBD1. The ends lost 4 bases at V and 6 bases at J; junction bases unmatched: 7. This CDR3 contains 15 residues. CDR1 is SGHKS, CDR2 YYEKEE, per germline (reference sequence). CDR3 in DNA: TGTGCCAGCAGCACGCCGGGACAGAGTAATTCACCCCTCCACTTT. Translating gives CASSTPGQSNSPLHF.

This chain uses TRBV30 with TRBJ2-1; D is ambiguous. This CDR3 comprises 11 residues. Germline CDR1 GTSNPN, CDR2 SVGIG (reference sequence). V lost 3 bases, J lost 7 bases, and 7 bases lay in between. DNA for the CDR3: TGTGCCTGGAGGAGGCCGAATGAGCAGTTCTTC. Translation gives CAWRRPNEQFF. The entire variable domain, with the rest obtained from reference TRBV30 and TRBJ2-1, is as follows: SQTIHQWPATLVQPVGSPLSLECTVEGTSNPNLYWYRQAAGRGLQLLFYSVGIGQISSEVPQNLSASRPQDRQFILSSKKLLLSDSGFYLCAWRRPNEQFFGPGTRLTVL.

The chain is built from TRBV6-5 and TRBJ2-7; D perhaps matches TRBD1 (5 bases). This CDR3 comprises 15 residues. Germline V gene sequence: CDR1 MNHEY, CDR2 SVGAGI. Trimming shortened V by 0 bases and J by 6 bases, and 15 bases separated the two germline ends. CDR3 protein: CASSYSTQGMGEQYF. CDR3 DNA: TGTGCCAGCAGTTACTCGACCCAGGGAATGGGCGAGCAGTACTTC.

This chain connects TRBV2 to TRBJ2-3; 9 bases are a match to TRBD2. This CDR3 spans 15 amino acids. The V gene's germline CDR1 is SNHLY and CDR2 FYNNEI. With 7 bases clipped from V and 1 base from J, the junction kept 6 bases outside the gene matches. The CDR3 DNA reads TGTGCCAGCAAAGTAGCGGGAGAGGGCACAGATACGCAGTATTTT. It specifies CASKVAGEGTDTQYF.